The 15 T cell receptor beta chains listed next were all sequenced from one sample in a study of cytomegalovirus exposure and HLA in healthy donors. Use of 60 Vbeta and 13 Jbeta primers characterized the PCR. Method: immunoSEQ multiplex PCR; TCRdb's copy keeps in-frame clones and lacks some. The sample records roughly 100,000 clones, roughly 15% being singletons. The sample comprised PBMCs. Receptors were obtained from a female donor in good health and CMV-seronegative.

The V and J genes are TRBV7-9 and TRBJ2-1; no clear D gene. V was shortened by 3 bases and J by 6 bases, with 6 bases between the two germline ends. Germline loops: CDR1 SEHNR, CDR2 FQNEAQ (reference sequence). The CDR3 is 12 amino acids. CDR3 sequence: CASSLSTNEQFF. CDR3 nucleotides: TGTGCCAGCAGCTTGAGCACCAATGAGCAGTTCTTC.

This clone occurred a few times. The rearrangement joins TRBV2 to TRBJ2-7; 12 bases align to TRBD1. CDR3 length: 15 residues. Germline trimming cut 2 bases from V and 7 bases from J; bases unmatched to any gene: 6. Germline CDR1 is SNHLY and CDR2 is FYNNEI. This chain's CDR3 is CASSERGQGAREQYF. In nucleotides, the CDR3 is TGTGCCAGCAGTGAACGGGGACAGGGGGCACGGGAGCAGTACTTC.

V and J are TRBV11-3 and TRBJ2-1, with D perhaps matching TRBD2 (5 bases). The length of the CDR3 is 14 residues. The germline gives CDR1 SGHNT, CDR2 YENEEA. V lost 0 bases and J 6 bases, leaving 9 bases between the germline ends. CDR3 residues: CASSLDLGANEQFF. The CDR3 DNA follows: TGTGCCAGCAGCTTAGATTTGGGAGCCAATGAGCAGTTCTTC.

This clone was detected a few times. The V call is TRBV6-5, the J call TRBJ1-2, with TRBD1 identical over 8 bases. Trimming cost V 1 base and J 2 bases; bases outside gene matches: 3. The CDR3 consists of 15 residues. Germline V gene data show CDR1 as MNHEY and CDR2 as SVGAGI. In DNA form, the CDR3 reads TGTGCCAGCAGTTACTTGGGACAGGACAACTATGGCTACACCTTC. It codes for CASSYLGQDNYGYTF.

This clone was detected only a few times. V usage is TRBV27 and J usage is TRBJ2-7, with TRBD2 as a possible D gene (6 bases). Looked up from germline, CDR1 is MNHEY and CDR2 is SMNVEV (reference sequence). V was trimmed by 5 bases and J by 0 bases, leaving 20 bases between them. CDR3 length: 17 amino acids. As DNA, the CDR3 is TGTGCCAGCAGTACCAATCGAGGGGTAGCGGACTCCTACGAGCAGTACTTC. Its protein is CASSTNRGVADSYEQYF.

The rearrangement joins TRBV5-6 to TRBJ1-5, with TRBD1 matching over 7 bases. The CDR3 has 15 amino acids. Looked up from germline, CDR1 is SGHDT and CDR2 is YYEEEE. The V and J ends lost 5 bases and 2 bases, in that order; junction bases with no gene match: 7. CDR3 in DNA: TGTGCCAGCAGTTACAGGGGATTCGGCAATCAGCCCCAGCATTTT. It encodes CASSYRGFGNQPQHF.

J is TRBJ1-2 and V is TRBV10-1; 7 positions agree with TRBD1. V shed 10 bases, J shed 5 bases, and the junction held 7 bases outside the gene matches. Germline values: CDR1 WNHNN, CDR2 SYGVQD (reference sequence). The CDR3 has 12 residues. The CDR3 region is CAIKDRWYGYTF. The CDR3 nucleotides are TGCGCCATAAAGGACAGGTGGTATGGCTACACCTTC.

V and J are TRBV2 and TRBJ1-5; D may be TRBD1 (5 bases). Between the trimmed V and J ends, which lost 6 bases and 0 bases, there was a span of 12 bases. The CDR3 is 15 amino acids. Germline V gene sequence: CDR1 SNHLY, CDR2 FYNNEI. The CDR3 loop is CASSKEQDSNQPQHF. The CDR3 DNA is TGTGCCAGCAGCAAAGAACAGGATAGCAATCAGCCCCAGCATTTT.

This clone was counted between two and nine times. The chain has TRBV29-1 and TRBJ1-2; no reliable D call. The CDR3 contains 13 residues. V dropped 1 base and J dropped 3 bases, with 9 bases sitting between them. Per germline, CDR1 SQVTM and CDR2 ANQGSEA. The CDR3 DNA sequence: TGCAGCGTTGAAGTTCGTCCTCACTATGGCTACACCTTC. Translation gives CSVEVRPHYGYTF.

This clone occurred a few times. The chain couples TRBV7-2 to TRBJ2-5; D not certain. Looked up from germline, CDR1 is SGHTA and CDR2 is FQGNSA. V was clipped by 2 bases and J by 5 bases, with 12 bases between them. The length of the CDR3 is 14 residues. CDR3 residues: CASSLLPLLETQYF. The CDR3 nucleotides are TGTGCCAGCAGCTTACTACCCTTATTGGAGACCCAGTACTTC.

This clone showed up just a few times. The rearrangement joins TRBV14 to TRBJ1-1; no clear D. Trimming cost V 4 bases and J 4 bases, with 16 bases left between them. The CDR3 runs to 15 residues. Germline values: CDR1 SGHDN, CDR2 FVKESK. In DNA form, the CDR3 reads TGTGCCAGCAGCCCCCTCGGGTATGTGCGCACTGAAGCTTTCTTT. This encodes CASSPLGYVRTEAFF.

This clone was counted a few times. The chain joins TRBV5-4 to TRBJ1-2; D is uncertain. Trimming cost V 2 bases and J 4 bases, with 15 bases left between them. Germline CDR1 is SGHNT and CDR2 is YYREEE (reference sequence). The CDR3 has 15 residues. The CDR3 here is CASSLWRGQTYGYTF. The CDR3 bases are TGTGCCAGCAGCTTATGGAGAGGGCAGACCTATGGCTACACCTTC.

This clone occurred a few times. Mismatch with germline at one junction end may stem from a read error. The CDR3 reads CASSGSSSPFAF. In nucleotides, the CDR3 is TGTGCCAGCAGCGGCTCGAGTAGCCCTTTCGCCTTC. The chain couples TRBV7-6 to TRBJ1-2; D is unclear. CDR3 length: 12 amino acids. CDR1 SGHVS and CDR2 FNYEAQ come from the germline V gene.

A few counts support this clone. The chain has TRBV10-3 and TRBJ1-6; D remains ambiguous. The V and J ends lost 0 bases and 7 bases respectively, with 10 bases between them. CDR3 length: 15 amino acids. Germline-derived CDR1 and CDR2 are ENHRY and SYGVKD. The CDR3 here is CAISESVGPNSPLHF. The CDR3 DNA sequence: TGTGCCATCAGTGAGTCAGTGGGCCCAAATTCACCCCTCCACTTT.

This chain joins TRBV4-1 and TRBJ1-1; D uncertain. This CDR3 region has 15 residues. CDR1 and CDR2 from the germline V gene are MGHRA and YSYEKL. V was pared by 0 bases and J by 0 bases, with 8 bases between. The CDR3 bases are TGCGCCAGCAGCCAAGAGGGCCTGATGAACACTGAAGCTTTCTTT. It encodes CASSQEGLMNTEAFF.